This T cell receptor (beta chain) was captured by sequencing in a study of blood T cell repertoires in COVID-19. The CDR3 contains 13 residues. Germline V gene sequence: CDR1 SNHLY, CDR2 FYNNEI. The protocol was immunoSEQ multiplex PCR, while the TCRdb copy is restricted to in-frame clones and leaves out a portion. This table holds roughly 150,000 clones, about 79% found once. Turning to this clone: At one end, the junction sequence differs from germline, possibly due to a read error.

The chain employs TRBV2 and TRBJ1-6; D perhaps matches TRBD1 (5 bases). The clonotype comes from a woman aged 45-59 years in a cohort sampled during active or convalescent COVID-19. The source material was peripheral blood. CDR3 protein: CVSLVEGESPLHF. The CDR3, as DNA: TGTGTCAGCCTAGTTGAAGGGGAATCACCCCTCCACTTT.